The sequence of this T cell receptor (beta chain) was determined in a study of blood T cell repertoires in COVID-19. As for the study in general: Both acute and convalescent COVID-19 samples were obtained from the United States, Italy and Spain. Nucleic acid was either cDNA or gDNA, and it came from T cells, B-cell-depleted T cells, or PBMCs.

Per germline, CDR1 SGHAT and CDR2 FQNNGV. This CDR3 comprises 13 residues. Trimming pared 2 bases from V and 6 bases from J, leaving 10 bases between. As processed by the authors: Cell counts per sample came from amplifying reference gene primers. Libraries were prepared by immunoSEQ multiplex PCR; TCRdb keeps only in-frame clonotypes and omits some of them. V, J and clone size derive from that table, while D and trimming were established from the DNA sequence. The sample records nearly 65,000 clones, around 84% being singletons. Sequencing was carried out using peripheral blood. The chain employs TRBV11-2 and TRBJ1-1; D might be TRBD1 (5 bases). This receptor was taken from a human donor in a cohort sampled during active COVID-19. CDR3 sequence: CASSLRGWAEAFF. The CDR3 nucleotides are TGTGCCAGCAGCTTAAGGGGATGGGCTGAAGCTTTCTTT.